Listed below are T cell receptor beta chains from one sample, sequenced in a study of OX40 agonist ivuxolimab in advanced cancers. Assay used: immunoSEQ multiplex PCR; TCRdb lists only in-frame clones, some missing. This table holds 55,000 to 90,000 clones, about 90% found once. Material: CD4+ or CD8+ T cells sorted from blood, obtained in a trial of the OX40 agonist ivuxolimab. The receptor source for this set is an adult with an advanced solid tumor such as melanoma, head and neck, liver or kidney cancer. CDR3s leave out the opening cysteine and the closing phenylalanine or tryptophan.

>TRBV18|TRBJ2-2
ASSPPLRGQKNTGELF
>TRBV11-2|TRBJ2-1
ASSLASGNEQF
>TRBV2|TRBJ1-5
ASRHKFSNQPQH
>TRBV19|TRBJ1-2
ASSTQNAYGYT
>TRBV30|TRBJ1-2
AWRSGAGRFYGYT
>TRBV5-1|TRBJ1-6
ASSTGNSGSPLH
>TRBV7-9|TRBJ1-3
ASSLAYLGNTIY
>TRBV7-9|TRBJ1-3
ASSPASGNTIY
>TRBV5-4|TRBJ2-3
ASSFQTGLRVDTQY
>TRBV10-3|TRBJ1-1
AISASPGQGNTEAF
>TRBV6-6|TRBJ1-1
ASSSPGLQNTEAF
>TRBV5-1|TRBJ2-1
ASSSKPPGQGYNEQF
>TRBV11-2|TRBJ2-4
ASSLAGGTKNIQY
>TRBV28|TRBJ1-2
ASRSRGGRLYGYT
>TRBV6-1|TRBJ2-7
ASSDNPGQRLGQY
>TRBV28|TRBJ1-3
ASSPRGGRGRNTIY
>TRBV28|TRBJ1-1
ASSTGGSRNTEAF
>TRBV7-3|TRBJ2-3
ASSQTSGSGTDTQY
>TRBV7-2|TRBJ2-2
ASSPRDYPNTGELF
>TRBV27|TRBJ1-1
ASSFVGRGVTEAF
>TRBV28|TRBJ2-4
ASSLQSGRNIQY
>TRBV5-8|TRBJ2-1
ASSLGVLAGWAYNEQF
>TRBV5-1|TRBJ2-7
ASSRPGKPYEQY
>TRBV30|TRBJ2-7
AWSAGQGARGYY
>TRBV2|TRBJ1-5
ASSGEGLSGQPQH
>TRBV18|TRBJ1-2
ASSPPGLGASYGYT
>TRBV29-1|TRBJ2-7
SVGGSGSYEQY
>TRBV18|TRBJ2-7
ASSPVGVGSYEQY
>TRBV5-8|TRBJ2-7
ASSRTGPYEQY
>TRBV2|TRBJ2-1
ASSPYNEQF
>TRBV28|TRBJ1-5
ASSHRNQPQH
>TRBV18|TRBJ2-1
ASSRKSGEQF
>TRBV9|TRBJ2-7
ASSSGQGSSYEQY
>TRBV18|TRBJ2-5
ASSPRQGFQETQY
>TRBV9|TRBJ2-5
ASTLGAGHQETQY
>TRBV5-8|TRBJ1-5
ASSLGNNQPQH
>TRBV5-1|TRBJ2-6
ASSLDGERPSGANVLT
>TRBV5-4|TRBJ2-1
ASSSFLDSNEQF
>TRBV9|TRBJ1-1
ASSVASGTAEAF
>TRBV18|TRBJ1-2
ASSTGSSGTGENGYT
>TRBV11-2|TRBJ1-4
ASSLGQNNEKLF
>TRBV21-1|TRBJ2-1
ASSKRKASEDNEQF
>TRBV7-3|TRBJ1-1
ASSLVENTEAF
>TRBV5-8|TRBJ1-2
ASSLVKGGYT
>TRBV4-2|TRBJ2-2
ASSLRDRDVGELF
>TRBV30|TRBJ1-6
AQRGPGTDNSYNSPLH
>TRBV7-2|TRBJ2-1
ASSLHEGPREQF
>TRBV6-5|TRBJ2-2
ASPCPGELF
>TRBV29-1|TRBJ2-1
SGVEINNEQF
>TRBV2|TRBJ2-6
ASSQATSGANVLT
>TRBV28|TRBJ1-4
AGSSPDGNEKLF
>TRBV9|TRBJ2-2
ASSVGQGVNTGELF
>TRBV2|TRBJ1-4
ASSEPPGQREKLF
>TRBV18|TRBJ2-3
ASSPGQRRTTDTQY
>TRBV29-1|TRBJ2-1
SAEGSSGTSGYNEQF